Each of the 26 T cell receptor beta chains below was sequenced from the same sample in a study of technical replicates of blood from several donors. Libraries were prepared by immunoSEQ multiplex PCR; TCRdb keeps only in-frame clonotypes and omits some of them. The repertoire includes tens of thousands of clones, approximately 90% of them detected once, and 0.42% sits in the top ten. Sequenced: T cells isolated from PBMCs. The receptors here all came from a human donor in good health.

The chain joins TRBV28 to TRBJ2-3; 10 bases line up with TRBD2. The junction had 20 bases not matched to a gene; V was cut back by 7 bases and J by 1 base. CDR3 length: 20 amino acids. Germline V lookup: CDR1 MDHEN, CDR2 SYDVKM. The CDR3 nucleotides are TGTGCCAGCAATCCTCCCAACAGAGCGGGAGGGCTTTGGGGCACAGATACGCAGTATTTT. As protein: CASNPPNRAGGLWGTDTQYF.

As DNA, the CDR3 is TGTGCCAGCAGCACACTAGCGGGAGCACAAGATACGCAGTATTTT. Protein: CASSTLAGAQDTQYF. This chain uses TRBV11-2 with TRBJ2-3, with TRBD2 matching over 11 bases. The V gene end was trimmed by 5 bases and the J gene end by 5 bases; junction bases not matched to a gene: 6. The V gene's germline CDR1 is SGHAT and CDR2 FQNNGV. This CDR3 is built from 15 residues.

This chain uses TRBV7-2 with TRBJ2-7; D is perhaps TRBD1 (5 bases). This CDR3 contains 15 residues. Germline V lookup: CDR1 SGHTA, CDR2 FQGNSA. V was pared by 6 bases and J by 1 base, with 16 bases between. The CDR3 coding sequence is TGTGCCAGCAGTAACAGGTTTGGCGGTTCCTACGAGCAGTACTTC. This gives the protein CASSNRFGGSYEQYF.

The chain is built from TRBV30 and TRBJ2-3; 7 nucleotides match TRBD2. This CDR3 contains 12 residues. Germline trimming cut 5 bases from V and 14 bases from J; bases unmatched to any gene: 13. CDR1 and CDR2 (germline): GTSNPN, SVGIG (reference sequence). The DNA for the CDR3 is TGTGCCTGGCTGGGAGGTGCGGGAGTCTCGTATTTT. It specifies CAWLGGAGVSYF.

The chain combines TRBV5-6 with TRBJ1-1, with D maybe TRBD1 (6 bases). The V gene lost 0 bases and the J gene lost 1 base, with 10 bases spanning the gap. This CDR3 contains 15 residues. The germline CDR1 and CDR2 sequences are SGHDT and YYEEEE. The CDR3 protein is CASSLGGGGNTEAFF. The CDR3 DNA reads TGTGCCAGCAGCTTGGGGGGAGGGGGGAACACTGAAGCTTTCTTT.

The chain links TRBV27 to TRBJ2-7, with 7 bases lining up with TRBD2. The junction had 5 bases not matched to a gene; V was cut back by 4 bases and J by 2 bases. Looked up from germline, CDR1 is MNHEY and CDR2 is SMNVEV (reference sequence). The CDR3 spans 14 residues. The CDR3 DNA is TGTGCCAGCAGTTCGCGGGAGCGGGCCTACGAGCAGTACTTC. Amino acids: CASSSRERAYEQYF.

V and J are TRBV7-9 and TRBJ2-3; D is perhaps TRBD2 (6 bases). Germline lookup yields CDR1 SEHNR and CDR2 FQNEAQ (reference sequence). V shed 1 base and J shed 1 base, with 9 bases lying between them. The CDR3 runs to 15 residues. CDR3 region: CASSLVVAGTDTQYF. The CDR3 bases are TGTGCCAGCAGCTTAGTAGTAGCGGGCACAGATACGCAGTATTTT.

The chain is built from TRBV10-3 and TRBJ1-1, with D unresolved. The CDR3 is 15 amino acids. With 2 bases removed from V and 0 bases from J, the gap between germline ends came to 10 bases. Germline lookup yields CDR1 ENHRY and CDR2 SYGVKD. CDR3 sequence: CAISEVKRMNTEAFF. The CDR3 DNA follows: TGTGCCATCAGTGAGGTTAAGAGAATGAACACTGAAGCTTTCTTT.

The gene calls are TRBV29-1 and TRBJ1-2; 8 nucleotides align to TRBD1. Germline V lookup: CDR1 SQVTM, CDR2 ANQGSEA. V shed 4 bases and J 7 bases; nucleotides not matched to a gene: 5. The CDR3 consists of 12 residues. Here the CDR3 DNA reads TGCAGCGTTGTGACAGGGGAGTCTGGCTACACCTTC. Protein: CSVVTGESGYTF.

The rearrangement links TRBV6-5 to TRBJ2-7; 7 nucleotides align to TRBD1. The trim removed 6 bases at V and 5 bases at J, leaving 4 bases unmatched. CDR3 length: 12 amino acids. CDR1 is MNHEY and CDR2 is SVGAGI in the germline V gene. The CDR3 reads CASRSTGDEQYF. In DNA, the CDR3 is TGTGCCAGCAGATCAACAGGGGACGAGCAGTACTTC.

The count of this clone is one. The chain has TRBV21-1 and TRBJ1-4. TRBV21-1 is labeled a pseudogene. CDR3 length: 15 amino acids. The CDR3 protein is CASSRIGGGYEKLFF. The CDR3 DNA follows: TGTGCCAGCTCTAGAATCGGGGGAGGGTACGAAAAACTGTTTTTT.

As DNA, the CDR3 is TGTGCCAGCAGCTTCCGGCCTAGCTCCTACGAGCAGTACTTC. It specifies CASSFRPSSYEQYF. J is TRBJ2-7 and V is TRBV7-2, with D hard to call. CDR3 length: 14 amino acids. V lost 3 bases and J lost 0, with 9 bases in between. Per the germline V gene, CDR1 is SGHTA and CDR2 is FQGNSA.

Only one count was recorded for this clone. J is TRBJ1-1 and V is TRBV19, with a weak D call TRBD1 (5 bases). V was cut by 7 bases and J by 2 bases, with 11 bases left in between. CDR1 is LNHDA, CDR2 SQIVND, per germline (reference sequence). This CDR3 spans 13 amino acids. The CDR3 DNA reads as TGTGCCAGTAAGGACATCCTTAACACTGAAGCTTTCTTT. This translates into CASKDILNTEAFF.

Written as DNA, the CDR3 is TGTGCCAGCGACCAGGACAGGGAGATCGGGGAGCTGTTTTTT. The encoded protein is CASDQDREIGELFF. V usage is TRBV6-1 and J usage is TRBJ2-2, with 8 bases that match TRBD1. Germline V gene data show CDR1 as MNHNS and CDR2 as SASEGT. This CDR3 contains 14 residues. V dropped 8 bases and J dropped 7; count of bases not matched to a gene: 9.

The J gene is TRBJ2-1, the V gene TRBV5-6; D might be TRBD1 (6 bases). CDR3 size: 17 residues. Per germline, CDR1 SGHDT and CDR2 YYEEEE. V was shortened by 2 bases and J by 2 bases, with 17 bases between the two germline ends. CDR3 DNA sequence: TGTGCCAGCAGCTTTTTTTCCGGGACAACCACCTACAATGAGCAGTTCTTC. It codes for CASSFFSGTTTYNEQFF.

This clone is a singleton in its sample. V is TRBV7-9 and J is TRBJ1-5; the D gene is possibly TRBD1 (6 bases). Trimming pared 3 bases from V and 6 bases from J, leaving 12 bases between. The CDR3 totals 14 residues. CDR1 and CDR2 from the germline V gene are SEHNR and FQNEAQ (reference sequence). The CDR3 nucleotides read TGTGCCAGCAGCTTGGGGGTAGGGGGTCAGCCCCAGCATTTT. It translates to CASSLGVGGQPQHF.

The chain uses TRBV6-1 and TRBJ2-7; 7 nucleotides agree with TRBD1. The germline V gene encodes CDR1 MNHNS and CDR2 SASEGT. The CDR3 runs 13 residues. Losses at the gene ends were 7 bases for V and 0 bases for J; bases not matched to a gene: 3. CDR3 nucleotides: TGTGCCAGCAACCGGGACAGCTCCTACGAGCAGTACTTC. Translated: CASNRDSSYEQYF.

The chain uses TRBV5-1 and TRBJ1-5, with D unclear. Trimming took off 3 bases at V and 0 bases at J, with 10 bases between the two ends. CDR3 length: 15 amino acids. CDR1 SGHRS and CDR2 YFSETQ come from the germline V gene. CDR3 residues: CASSSAGDSNQPQHF. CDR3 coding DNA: TGCGCCAGCAGCTCAGCCGGGGATAGCAATCAGCCCCAGCATTTT.

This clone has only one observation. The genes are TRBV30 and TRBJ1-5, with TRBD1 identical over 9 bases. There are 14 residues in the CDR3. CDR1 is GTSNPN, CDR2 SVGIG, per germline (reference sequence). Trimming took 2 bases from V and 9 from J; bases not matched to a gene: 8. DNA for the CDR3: TGTGCCTGGAGTTGGAGACAGGGGGTGAGGCCCCAGCATTTT. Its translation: CAWSWRQGVRPQHF.

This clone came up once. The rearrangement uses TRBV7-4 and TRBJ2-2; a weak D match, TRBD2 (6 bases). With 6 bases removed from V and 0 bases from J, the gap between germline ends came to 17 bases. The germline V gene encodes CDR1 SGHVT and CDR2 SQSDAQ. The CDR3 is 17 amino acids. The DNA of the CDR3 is TGTGCCAGCAGTTCCGGGGGATTTTATACGAACACCGGGGAGCTGTTTTTT. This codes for CASSSGGFYTNTGELFF.

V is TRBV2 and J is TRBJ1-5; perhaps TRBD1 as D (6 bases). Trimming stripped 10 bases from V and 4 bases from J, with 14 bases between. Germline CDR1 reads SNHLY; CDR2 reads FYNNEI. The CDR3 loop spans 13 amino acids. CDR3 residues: CATNREKNQPQHF. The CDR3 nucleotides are TGTGCCACCAACAGGGAGAAGAATCAGCCCCAGCATTTT.

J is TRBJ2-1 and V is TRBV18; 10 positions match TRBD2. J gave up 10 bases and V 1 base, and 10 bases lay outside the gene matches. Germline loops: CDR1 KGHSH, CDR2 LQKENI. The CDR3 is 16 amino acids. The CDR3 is CASSPQSVLAGVEQFF. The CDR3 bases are TGTGCCAGCTCACCACAAAGCGTCCTAGCGGGAGTGGAGCAGTTCTTC. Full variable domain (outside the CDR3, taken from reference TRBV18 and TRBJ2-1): NAGVMQNPRHLVRRRGQEARLRCSPMKGHSHVYWYRQLPEEGLKFMVYLQKENIIDESGMPKERFSAEFPKEGPSILRIQQVVRGDSAAYFCASSPQSVLAGVEQFFGPGTRLTVL.

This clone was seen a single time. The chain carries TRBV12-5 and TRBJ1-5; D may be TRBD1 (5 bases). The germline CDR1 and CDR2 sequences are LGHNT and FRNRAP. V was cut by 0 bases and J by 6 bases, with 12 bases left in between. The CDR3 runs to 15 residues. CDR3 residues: CASGLVLGQAQPQHF. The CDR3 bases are TGTGCTAGTGGTTTGGTACTGGGGCAGGCTCAGCCCCAGCATTTT. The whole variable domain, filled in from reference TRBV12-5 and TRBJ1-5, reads DARVTQTPRHKVTEMGQEVTMRCQPILGHNTVFWYRQTMMQGLELLAYFRNRAPLDDSGMPKDRFSAEMPDATLATLKIQPSEPRDSAVYFCASGLVLGQAQPQHFGDGTRLSIL.

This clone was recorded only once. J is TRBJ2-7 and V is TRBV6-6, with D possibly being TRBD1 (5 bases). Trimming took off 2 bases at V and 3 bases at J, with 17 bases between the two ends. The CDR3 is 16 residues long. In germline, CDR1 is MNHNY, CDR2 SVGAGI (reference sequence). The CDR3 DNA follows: TGTGCCAGCAGTTACCCCCCTGGGGCCGCGAGCTACGAGCAGTACTTC. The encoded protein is CASSYPPGAASYEQYF.

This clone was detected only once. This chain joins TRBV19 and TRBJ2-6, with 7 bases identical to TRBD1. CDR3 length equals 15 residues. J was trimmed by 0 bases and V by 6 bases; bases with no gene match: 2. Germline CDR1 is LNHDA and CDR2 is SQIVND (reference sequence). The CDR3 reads CASRSGGSGANVLTF. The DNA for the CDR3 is TGTGCCAGTAGATCAGGGGGCTCTGGGGCCAACGTCCTGACTTTC.

CDR3: CASSQDIDLGDTLLYEQYF. In nucleotides, the CDR3 is TGCGCCAGCAGCCAAGATATAGACCTCGGGGACACTTTACTCTACGAGCAGTACTTC. This chain connects TRBV4-3 to TRBJ2-7; D possibly corresponds to TRBD1 (6 bases). V was clipped by 0 bases and J by 3 bases, with 24 bases between them. This CDR3 contains 19 residues. Germline V CDR1 and CDR2: LGHNA, YSLEER.